This is a list of T cell receptor beta chains from one sample in a study of T cells in Graves' hyperthyroidism and ophthalmopathy. TCRdb re-called the multiplex PCR reads through MiXCR, storing one row per CDR3 protein. Counted here are 350,000 to 400,000 distinct CDR3 sequences, about a fifth occurring once; the ten biggest clones make up about 4%. Sequencing was done on a sample of blood. Receptor source: a woman aged 18-30 years with Graves' hyperthyroidism. Each CDR3 is given with its conserved first and last residue. A D gene is named only where the DNA matches it firmly. Some rows mark clone size as missing; the rest say once, few, many or name a class of expanded clone.

D gene: .; J gene: TRBJ1-2; clone size: many; V gene: TRBV7-3; CDR3 DNA: TGTGCCAGCAGCTTAAACGCAGACTATGGCTACACCTTC; CDR3 protein: CASSLNADYGYTF
D gene: TRBD2; J gene: TRBJ2-3; clone size: few; V gene: TRBV5-1; CDR3 DNA: TGCGCCAGCAGCTTGGGACTAGCGGGGATACTTACGCAGTATTTT; CDR3 protein: CASSLGLAGILTQYF
D gene: .; J gene: TRBJ1-3; clone size: .; V gene: TRBV28; CDR3 DNA: TGTGCCAGCAGTTTATCGGAGTCTGGAAACACCATATATTTT; CDR3 protein: CASSLSESGNTIYF
D gene: TRBD1; J gene: TRBJ1-3; clone size: few; V gene: TRBV5-5; CDR3 DNA: TGTGCCAGCAGCGAAACCCCAGGGGGCACAGGAAACACCATATATTTT; CDR3 protein: CASSETPGGTGNTIYF
D gene: .; J gene: TRBJ1-3; clone size: many; V gene: TRBV6-4; CDR3 DNA: TGTGCCAGCAGTGTCTATCCGGGGCAACATGCTGCTGGAAACACCATATATTTT; CDR3 protein: CASSVYPGQHAAGNTIYF
D gene: .; J gene: TRBJ2-5; clone size: many; V gene: TRBV5-1; CDR3 DNA: TGCGCCAGCAGCTTGGGACTATTCCAAGAGACCCAGTACTTC; CDR3 protein: CASSLGLFQETQYF
D gene: .; J gene: TRBJ1-1; clone size: .; V gene: TRBV28; CDR3 DNA: TGTGCCAGCAGTTTAGGGTCGGGGTACGCTGAAGCTTTCTTT; CDR3 protein: CASSLGSGYAEAFF
D gene: .; J gene: TRBJ1-2; clone size: many; V gene: TRBV6-1; CDR3 DNA: TGTGCCACTTTACAGGTCCCTTATGGCTACACCTTC; CDR3 protein: CATLQVPYGYTF
D gene: .; J gene: TRBJ1-1; clone size: many; V gene: TRBV19; CDR3 DNA: TGTGCCAGTAGTTTTCGGGGACCCTACACTGAAGCTTTCTTT; CDR3 protein: CASSFRGPYTEAFF
D gene: TRBD1; J gene: TRBJ2-2; clone size: many; V gene: TRBV30; CDR3 DNA: TGTGCCTGGAAGCCCGCCGGGACAGGGGACTCCGGGGAGCTGTTTTTT; CDR3 protein: CAWKPAGTGDSGELFF
D gene: .; J gene: TRBJ1-1; clone size: .; V gene: TRBV9; CDR3 DNA: TGTGCCAGCAGCGTGGATAGGGGGTCGAACACTGAAGCTTTCTTT; CDR3 protein: CASSVDRGSNTEAFF
D gene: .; J gene: TRBJ1-5; clone size: many; V gene: TRBV10-3; CDR3 DNA: TGTGCCATCAGTGAGTCAGGCTTGAACCAGCCCCAGCATTTT; CDR3 protein: CAISESGLNQPQHF
D gene: .; J gene: TRBJ2-7; clone size: .; V gene: TRBV6-5; CDR3 DNA: TGTGCCAGCAGTTACGCCGACAGCTACGAGCAGTACTTC; CDR3 protein: CASSYADSYEQYF